The present T cell receptor beta chain was sequenced within a study of OX40 agonist ivuxolimab in advanced cancers. General observations from the study: Expanded peripheral T cells had an undetermined antigen specificity. In general, CD8+ T cells held more expanded clones than CD4+ did, on average. Some nonresponders likewise displayed low normalized T-cell clonal expansion.

Autoimmune disease history or systemic immunosuppression led to patients being barred. The CDR3 length is 14 residues. V was pared by 7 bases and J by 11 bases, with 11 bases of the junction left unmatched. In germline, CDR1 is MDHEN, CDR2 SYDVKM. Profiling relied on immunoSEQ multiplex PCR, and the TCRdb table lists in-frame clones only, not all of them. The data show 70,000 to 85,000 clones, approximately 90% seen once. In the case of this clone: Its antigen is unknown.

J is TRBJ1-6 and V is TRBV28, with 7 bases identical to TRBD1. Sequenced material: CD4+ or CD8+ T cells sorted from blood, taken in a trial of the OX40 agonist ivuxolimab. This TCR was sampled from an adult with an advanced solid tumor such as melanoma, head and neck, liver or kidney cancer. Written as DNA, the CDR3 is TGTGCCAGCAACAGACAGGGATTTGGTCCACCCCTCCACTTT. Amino acids: CASNRQGFGPPLHF.